This entry lists 29 T cell receptor beta chains sequenced from one sample in a study of T cells expressing NK-cell markers (dated by TCRdb to 2020 to 2021). Receptor amplification or capture employed 5' RACE. Instrument on record: Illumina HiSeq 2000. The reads were reprocessed in TCRdb, with one entry per CDR3 protein sequence and no accompanying DNA. The sample has some 390,000 distinct CDR3 sequences on record. The top ten clonotypes cover approximately 12% of the sample. The material sequenced was blood T cells: a sorted CD56 or NKG2C T cell subset, CD4+ or CD8+ T cells, or bulk PBMC T cells (not recorded which). Receptors were obtained from a woman aged 45-65 years in good health. Donor details come from another sample of the same person, matched by shared clones.

The V call is TRBV7-9, the J call TRBJ2-1; TCRdb gives TRBD1 as the D gene, but with no DNA this cannot be confirmed. The length of the CDR3 is 16 residues. CDR1 SEHNR and CDR2 FQNEAQ come from the germline V gene (reference sequence). Here the CDR3 reads CASSLAQGGAYNEQFF.

CDR3 amino acids: CASSLLAGGSNTGELFF. This sequence joins TRBV7-9 and TRBJ2-2; TCRdb proposes TRBD2, but this gene call is untestable without DNA. CDR3 length: 17 amino acids. Germline V gives CDR1 SEHNR, CDR2 FQNEAQ (reference sequence).

The chain is built from TRBV20-1 and TRBJ1-3; TCRdb's D call of TRBD1 is untestable without DNA. The CDR3 covers 18 residues. The V gene's germline CDR1 is DFQATT and CDR2 SNEGSKA (reference sequence). The CDR3 sequence is CSARDHRFRGVGGNTIYF.

This chain connects TRBV5-5 to TRBJ2-5; absent DNA, TCRdb's TRBD2 call cannot be checked. The CDR3 totals 15 residues. Germline lookup yields CDR1 SGHKS and CDR2 YYEKEE (reference sequence). The CDR3 region is CASSPQGGSGETQYF.

This chain joins TRBV27 and TRBJ1-1; no DNA is available, so the TRBD1 call from TCRdb remains unchecked. CDR1 and CDR2 from the germline V gene are MNHEY and SMNVEV (reference sequence). There are 14 residues in the CDR3. CDR3 in amino acids: CASSFLDRGAEAFF.

The chain employs TRBV4-2 and TRBJ2-3; TCRdb selects TRBD1, and the lack of DNA leaves this call unchecked. Germline-derived CDR1 and CDR2 are LGHNA and YNFKEQ. This CDR3 is built from 17 residues. The CDR3 sequence: CASSQGDRDRGVDTQYF.

This rearrangement joins TRBV5-4 to TRBJ2-1; TCRdb picks TRBD2, but there is no DNA to check that call. Germline CDR1 and CDR2: SGHNT and YYREEE (reference sequence). This CDR3 has 14 amino acids. The CDR3 is CASSLRGGGNEQFF.

The rearrangement links TRBV20-1 to TRBJ2-7; TCRdb outputs TRBD2, but without DNA this stays unchecked. CDR1 and CDR2 (germline): DFQATT, SNEGSKA (reference sequence). This CDR3 contains 14 residues. CDR3 amino acids: CSASYFQRNYEQYF.

This chain uses TRBV7-9 with TRBJ2-5; the D call from TCRdb, TRBD2, cannot be confirmed without DNA. The germline CDR1 and CDR2 sequences are SEHNR and FQNEAQ (reference sequence). The CDR3 covers 16 residues. The CDR3 reads CASSLPGLAGLETQYF.

The V call is TRBV4-1, the J call TRBJ2-1. In germline, CDR1 is MGHRA, CDR2 YSYEKL. The CDR3 has 12 residues. The CDR3 sequence: CASYKRGDEQFF.

The chain links TRBV21-1 to TRBJ1-2; TCRdb names TRBD1, which stays unverified in the absence of DNA. TRBV21-1 is labeled a pseudogene. The CDR3 runs 12 residues. CDR3 sequence reads: CARWSAGGGYTF.

V gene TRBV15 combines with J gene TRBJ1-3; TCRdb names TRBD1, which stays unverified in the absence of DNA. The CDR3 is made up of 16 amino acids. The germline gives CDR1 LNHNV, CDR2 YYDKDF (reference sequence). Here the CDR3 reads CATSSPGQKSGNTIYF.

The chain employs TRBV5-1 and TRBJ1-1. CDR1 and CDR2 from the germline V gene are SGHRS and YFSETQ. The CDR3 runs 14 residues. The CDR3 protein is CASSVEGRNTEAFF.

V gene TRBV12-3 or TRBV12-4 combines with J gene TRBJ2-5; TCRdb designates TRBD1, a call that cannot be tested without DNA. The CDR3 totals 13 residues. The CDR3 loop is CASSFGGGETQYF.

The rearrangement joins TRBV4-1 to TRBJ2-1; TCRdb proposes TRBD2, but this gene call is untestable without DNA. Germline loops: CDR1 MGHRA, CDR2 YSYEKL. The CDR3 loop spans 15 amino acids. The CDR3 sequence is CASSQPTSGNGEQFF.

This chain links TRBV7-9 with TRBJ2-3; the TCRdb D gene call, TRBD1, has no DNA to confirm it. The V gene's germline CDR1 is SEHNR and CDR2 FQNEAQ (reference sequence). This CDR3 has 17 amino acids. The CDR3 sequence: CASSHSIGQGGTDTQYF.

This rearrangement joins TRBV5-6 to TRBJ2-1; the TCRdb call, TRBD1, lacks DNA for checking. Germline assignment: CDR1 SGHDT and CDR2 YYEEEE. The CDR3 is 17 amino acids. CDR3 loop: CASSLEAGRGTYNEQFF.

This chain uses TRBV10-3 with TRBJ1-3; the TRBD1 assignment by TCRdb is unverifiable without DNA. Per germline, CDR1 ENHRY and CDR2 SYGVKD. The CDR3 extends over 16 amino acids. CDR3 amino acids: CAISPSGRTGPNTIYF.

The chain carries TRBV20-1 and TRBJ2-3; TCRdb reports TRBD2, a call that lacks DNA to check it against. Per the germline V gene, CDR1 is DFQATT and CDR2 is SNEGSKA (reference sequence). This CDR3 spans 14 amino acids. CDR3 residues: CSALAGGRTDTQYF.

The chain has TRBV19 and TRBJ2-7. The CDR3 spans 11 residues. Per germline, CDR1 LNHDA and CDR2 SQIVND (reference sequence). CDR3 sequence: CASEFHGQQYF.

This chain joins TRBV7-2 and TRBJ1-1. Germline V lookup: CDR1 SGHTA, CDR2 FQGNSA. The CDR3 is 12 residues long. CDR3 loop: CASSYVVTEAFF.

This chain connects TRBV5-1 to TRBJ1-2; no DNA is available, so the TRBD1 call from TCRdb remains unchecked. Germline V gene lookup returns CDR1 SGHRS and CDR2 YFSETQ. The CDR3 covers 13 residues. The CDR3 loop is CASSLVVAHGYTF.

The chain uses TRBV15 and TRBJ2-2; as DNA is missing, the TRBD2 call by TCRdb cannot be tested. Germline V gene lookup returns CDR1 LNHNV and CDR2 YYDKDF (reference sequence). The CDR3 extends over 18 amino acids. The CDR3 is CATSRDLWTSGNTGELFF.

The CDR3 region is CASRPKVNTEAFF. V and J are TRBV6-5 and TRBJ1-1. The CDR3 covers 13 residues. From germline, CDR1 is MNHEY and CDR2 SVGAGI.

This chain joins TRBV29-1 and TRBJ1-1; TCRdb outputs TRBD1, but without DNA this stays unchecked. Germline V gene sequence: CDR1 SQVTM, CDR2 ANQGSEA. The CDR3 has 15 residues. The CDR3 sequence is CSVSFPTGPVTEAFF. The full variable domain, completed using reference TRBV29-1 and TRBJ1-1, is SAVISQKPSRDICQRGTSLTIQCQVDSQVTMMFWYRQQPGQSLTLIATANQGSEATYESGFVIDKFPISRPNLTFSTLTVSNMSPEDSSIYLCSVSFPTGPVTEAFFGQGTRLTVV.

V usage is TRBV7-6 and J usage is TRBJ1-1. The germline V gene has CDR1 SGHVS and CDR2 FNYEAQ. There are 15 residues in the CDR3. The CDR3 sequence: CASSFGTAGNTEAFF.

This chain links TRBV27 with TRBJ2-7; TCRdb names TRBD1, which stays unverified in the absence of DNA. In germline, CDR1 is MNHEY, CDR2 SMNVEV (reference sequence). This CDR3 is 15 amino acids long. CDR3 residues: CASSFPSRDGYEQYF.

This chain connects TRBV12-3 or TRBV12-4 to TRBJ2-3; the TRBD1 assignment by TCRdb is unverifiable without DNA. The CDR3 has 14 residues. The CDR3 sequence is CASTPSGGTDTQYF.

The V call is TRBV7-2, the J call TRBJ1-2; TCRdb designates TRBD1, a call that cannot be tested without DNA. Germline assignment: CDR1 SGHTA and CDR2 FQGNSA. The CDR3 sequence is 15 residues long. The CDR3 sequence is CASSVGGDRPYGYTF.